The present T cell receptor beta chain was sequenced within a study of cytomegalovirus exposure and HLA in healthy donors. Study findings and constraints: HLA alleles showed associations with some 17,000 TCR beta sequences in a later analysis, at a 0.05 false discovery rate.

Regarding this clone: Antigen: not known.

With 60 Vbeta and 13 Jbeta primers, the PCR was carried out. Measured with immunoSEQ multiplex PCR; TCRdb has only the in-frame clones, and not every one. Of tens of thousands of clones in the sample, about four fifths were seen once. Germline CDR1 reads KGHSH; CDR2 reads LQKENI. V lost 2 bases and J lost 8; bases outside the gene matches: 1. The CDR3 is made up of 13 amino acids. Sequencing was done on a sample of PBMCs. The chain carries TRBV18 and TRBJ1-4; TRBD1 matches at 8 bases. The receptor comes from a young man in good health and CMV-seronegative. CDR3 nucleotide sequence: TGTGCCAGCTCACCAACAGGGGGGGAAAAACTGTTTTTT. Protein: CASSPTGGEKLFF.